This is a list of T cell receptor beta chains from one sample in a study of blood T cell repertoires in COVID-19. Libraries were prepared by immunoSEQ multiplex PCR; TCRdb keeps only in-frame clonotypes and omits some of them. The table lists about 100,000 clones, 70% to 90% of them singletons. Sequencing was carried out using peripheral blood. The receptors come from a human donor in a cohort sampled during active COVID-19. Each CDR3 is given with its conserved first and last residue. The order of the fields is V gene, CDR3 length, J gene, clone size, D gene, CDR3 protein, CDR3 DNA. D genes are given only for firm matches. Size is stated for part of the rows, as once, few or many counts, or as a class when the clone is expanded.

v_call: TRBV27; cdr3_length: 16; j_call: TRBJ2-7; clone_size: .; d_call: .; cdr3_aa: CASSLSTGIASHEQYF; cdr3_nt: TGTGCCAGCAGTTTATCGACGGGGATAGCGAGCCACGAGCAGTACTTC
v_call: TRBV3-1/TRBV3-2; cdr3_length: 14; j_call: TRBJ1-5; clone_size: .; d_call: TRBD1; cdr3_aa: CASSPSQGGQPQHF; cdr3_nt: TGTGCCAGCAGCCCCAGCCAGGGGGGTCAGCCCCAGCATTTT
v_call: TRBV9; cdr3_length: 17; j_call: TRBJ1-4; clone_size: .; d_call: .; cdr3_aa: CASSSRGVGGPNEKLFF; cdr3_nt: TGTGCCAGCAGCTCAAGGGGTGTCGGTGGCCCTAATGAAAAACTGTTTTTT
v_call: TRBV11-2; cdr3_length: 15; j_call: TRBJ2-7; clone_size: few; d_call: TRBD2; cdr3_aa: CASSLEAGGLSEQYF; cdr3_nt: TGTGCCAGCAGCTTGGAAGCGGGAGGGCTTAGCGAGCAGTACTTC
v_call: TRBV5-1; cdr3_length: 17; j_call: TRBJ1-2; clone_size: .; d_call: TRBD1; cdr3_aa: CASSNNPGQGVDYGYTF; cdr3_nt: TGCGCCAGCAGCAACAACCCGGGACAGGGGGTAGACTATGGCTACACCTTC
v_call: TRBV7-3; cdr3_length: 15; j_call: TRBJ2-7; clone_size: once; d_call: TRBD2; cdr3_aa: CASSLTREAPYEQYF; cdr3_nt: TGTGCCAGCAGCTTAACGCGGGAGGCCCCCTACGAGCAGTACTTC
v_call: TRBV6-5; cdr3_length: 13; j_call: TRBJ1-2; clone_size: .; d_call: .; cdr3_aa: CASILGTKGGYTF; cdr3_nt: .
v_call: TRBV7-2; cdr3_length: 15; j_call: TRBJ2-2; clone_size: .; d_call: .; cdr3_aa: CATPLKDRNTGELFF; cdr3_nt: TGTGCCACGCCCTTAAAGGACAGAAACACCGGGGAGCTGTTTTTT
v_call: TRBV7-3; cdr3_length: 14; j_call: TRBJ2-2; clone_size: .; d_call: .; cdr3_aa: CASSLNRVPGELFF; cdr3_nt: TGTGCCAGCAGCTTAAACAGGGTTCCCGGGGAGCTGTTTTTT
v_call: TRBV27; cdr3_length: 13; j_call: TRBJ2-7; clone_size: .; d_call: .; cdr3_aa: CASSYPGSYEQYF; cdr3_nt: TGTGCCAGCAGTTACCCGGGCTCCTACGAGCAGTACTTC
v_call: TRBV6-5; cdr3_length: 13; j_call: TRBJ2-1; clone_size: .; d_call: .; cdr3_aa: CASSEDRHNEQFF; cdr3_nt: TGTGCCAGCAGCGAGGACAGACACAATGAGCAGTTCTTC
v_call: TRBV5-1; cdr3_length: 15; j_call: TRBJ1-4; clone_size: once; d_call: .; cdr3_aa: CASSLDAGLSEKLFF; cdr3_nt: TGCGCCAGCAGCTTGGACGCAGGACTCAGCGAAAAACTGTTTTTT
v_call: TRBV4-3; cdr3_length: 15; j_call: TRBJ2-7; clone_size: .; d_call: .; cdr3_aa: CASSQGDLPSYEQYF; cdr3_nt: TGCGCCAGCAGCCAAGGGGACTTACCGTCCTACGAGCAGTACTTC
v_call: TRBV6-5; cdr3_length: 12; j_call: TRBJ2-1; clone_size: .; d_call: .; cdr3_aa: CASSYRGSGQFF; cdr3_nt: TGTGCCAGCAGTTACAGGGGGTCGGGGCAGTTCTTC
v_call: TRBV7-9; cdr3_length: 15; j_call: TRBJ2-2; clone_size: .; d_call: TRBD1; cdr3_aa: CASSGQGYNTGELFF; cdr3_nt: TGTGCCAGCAGCGGACAGGGGTATAACACCGGGGAGCTGTTTTTT
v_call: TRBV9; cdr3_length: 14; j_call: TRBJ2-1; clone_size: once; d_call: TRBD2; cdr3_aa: CAGSPSGSYNEQFF; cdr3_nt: TGTGCCGGATCTCCTAGCGGTTCCTACAATGAGCAGTTCTTC
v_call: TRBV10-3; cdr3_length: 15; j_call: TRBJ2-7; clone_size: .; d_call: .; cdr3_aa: CAISDGFSRDNEQYF; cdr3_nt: TGTGCCATCAGTGACGGGTTCTCAAGGGACAACGAGCAGTACTTC
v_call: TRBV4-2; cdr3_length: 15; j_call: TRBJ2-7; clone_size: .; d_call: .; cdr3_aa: CASSQPTRGSYEQYF; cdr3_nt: TGTGCCAGCAGCCAGCCGACTAGAGGCTCCTACGAGCAGTACTTC
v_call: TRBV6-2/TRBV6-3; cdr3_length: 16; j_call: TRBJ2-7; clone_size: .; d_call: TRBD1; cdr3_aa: CASSPNPGQWTYEQYF; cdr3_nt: TGTGCCAGCAGCCCTAATCCGGGACAGTGGACCTACGAGCAGTACTTC
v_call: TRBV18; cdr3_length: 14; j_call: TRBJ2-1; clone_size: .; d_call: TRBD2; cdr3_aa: CASSPEGGNNEQFF; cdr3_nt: TGTGCCAGCTCACCAGAGGGAGGGAACAATGAGCAGTTCTTC
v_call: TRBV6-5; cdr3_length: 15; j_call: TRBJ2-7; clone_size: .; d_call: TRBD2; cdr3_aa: CASRGAGGYYYEQYF; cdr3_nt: TGTGCCAGCAGAGGAGCGGGAGGTTATTACTACGAGCAGTACTTC
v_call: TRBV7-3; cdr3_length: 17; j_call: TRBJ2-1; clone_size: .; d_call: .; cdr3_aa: CASSLLGGGFSYNEQFF; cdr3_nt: TGTGCCAGCAGCCTCCTAGGTGGGGGGTTCTCCTACAATGAGCAGTTCTTC
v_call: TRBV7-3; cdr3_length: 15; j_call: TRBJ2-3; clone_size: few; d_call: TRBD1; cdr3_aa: CASSFRQGPPDTQYF; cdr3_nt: TGTGCCAGCAGCTTCAGACAGGGCCCACCAGATACGCAGTATTTT
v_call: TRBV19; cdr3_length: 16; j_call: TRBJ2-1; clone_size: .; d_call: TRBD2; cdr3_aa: CASSIVGGSSYNEQFF; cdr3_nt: TGTGCCAGTAGTATCGTCGGCGGGAGCTCCTACAATGAGCAGTTCTTC
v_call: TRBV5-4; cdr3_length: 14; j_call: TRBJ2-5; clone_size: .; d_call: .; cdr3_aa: CASSLVGGGETQYF; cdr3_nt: TGTGCCAGCAGCTTGGTCGGGGGAGGTGAGACCCAGTACTTC
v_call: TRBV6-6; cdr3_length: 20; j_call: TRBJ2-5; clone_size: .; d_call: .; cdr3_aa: CASSRGASSGFMVLQETQYF; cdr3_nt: TGTGCCAGCAGTCGAGGCGCTTCCAGCGGGTTTATGGTCCTCCAAGAGACCCAGTACTTC
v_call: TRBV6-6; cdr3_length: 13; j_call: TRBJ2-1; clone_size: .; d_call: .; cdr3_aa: CASSSRDRNEQFF; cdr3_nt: TGTGCCAGCAGTTCCCGAGACAGAAATGAGCAGTTCTTC